This T cell receptor (beta chain) was captured in a study of post-analysis software for immune sequencing data. General study points: Samples from one preparation batch, clustered by F measure, grouped strongly together. TRBV5-6, TRBV5-1 and TRBV20-1 were among about 5 TRBV segments more frequent in patients than controls. Versus controls, multiple sclerosis patients showed significantly lower diversity (normalized Chao1).

TCR beta cDNA libraries had unique molecular identifiers. From about 1 to 10 million T cells, 550,000 or so cDNA molecules were obtained. TCRdb recomputed calls from the PCR reads with MiXCR, one row per CDR3 protein. The table has 700,000 to 900,000 distinct CDR3 sequences, 40% to 55% seen once. Details on this clonotype: Its antigen remains unknown.

There are 18 residues in the CDR3. Germline values: CDR1 MNHEY, CDR2 SVGAGI. Trimming cost V 2 bases and J 0 bases, with 16 bases left between them. Sequencing was performed on blood. V usage is TRBV6-5 and J usage is TRBJ1-4; no clear D. The receptor was derived from a girl under 18 with multiple sclerosis. CDR3 nucleotide sequence: TGTGCCAGCAGTTACAGAGGCAGGAGGGAGACAACTAATGAAAAACTGTTTTTT. Translation gives CASSYRGRRETTNEKLFF.